This paragraph covers one T cell receptor (beta chain) sequence. The sample originates from a study of control samples from healthy donors and cancer patients. Clones were read by immunoSEQ multiplex PCR, and TCRdb kept only the in-frame ones, dropping some. Here the sample spans roughly 150,000 clones, 85% to 95% being singletons. V was cut by 0 bases and J by 6 bases, with 12 bases left in between. This CDR3 is built from 14 residues. CDR1 and CDR2 (germline): MNHEY, SVGAGI. The sequenced material came from blood. V gene TRBV6-5 combines with J gene TRBJ2-7; no reliable D call. The clonotype originates from a man in his fifties or sixties in good health. The CDR3 nucleotides are TGTGCCAGCAGTTACTCGAGGCCCGGATTCGAGCAGTACTTC. It codes for CASSYSRPGFEQYF.